The clone carrying this T cell receptor beta chain has more than one count but fewer than ten. Its matching antigen is unknown. 60 Vbeta and 13 Jbeta primers were used in PCR. Sequencing was performed with immunoSEQ multiplex PCR; in TCRdb, only in-frame clones are kept and a portion is missing. The data show 150,000 to 160,000 clones, approximately 80% seen once. The CDR3 loop spans 15 amino acids. Germline CDR1 reads SNHLY; CDR2 reads FYNNEI. Trimming cost V 7 bases and J 6 bases; bases outside gene matches: 8. This sample was taken from a study of cytomegalovirus exposure and HLA in healthy donors. The study, taken as a whole, reports: Evidence from a later analysis indicated that most CMV-associated TCR beta chains looked HLA-restricted. The sole available immune exposure information was CMV serostatus.

The V and J genes are TRBV2 and TRBJ2-2, with 10 bases lining up with TRBD2. The receptor was derived from a man aged 25-45 years in good health and CMV-seropositive. The sequenced sample was PBMCs. This CDR3 is CASMRLAGAPGELFF. DNA of the CDR3: TGTGCCAGCATGAGGCTAGCGGGAGCCCCCGGGGAGCTGTTTTTT.